This TCR beta chain was identified in a study of T cells after posttransplantation cyclophosphamide. Only in-frame clones appear in the TCRdb table, and some are missing; sequencing was by immunoSEQ multiplex PCR. Seen here are about 18,000 clones, around four fifths observed once, and the top ten hold 9.1%. Points on this clone: Germline and junction disagree at one end, which may indicate a read error.

There are 14 residues in the CDR3. Per the germline V gene, CDR1 is SSHAT and CDR2 is FNYEAQ (reference sequence). The rearrangement uses TRBV7-7 and TRBJ1-5; 9 nucleotides line up with TRBD1. Sequencing was done on a sample of memory CD4+ T cells sorted from blood. This TCR derives from a man aged 25 to 45 in good health and a related stem cell transplant donor. CDR3 amino acids: CASSTGGLGQPQHF. CDR3 coding DNA: TGTGCTAGCAGCACAGGGGGCTTGGGTCAGCCCCAGCATTTT.